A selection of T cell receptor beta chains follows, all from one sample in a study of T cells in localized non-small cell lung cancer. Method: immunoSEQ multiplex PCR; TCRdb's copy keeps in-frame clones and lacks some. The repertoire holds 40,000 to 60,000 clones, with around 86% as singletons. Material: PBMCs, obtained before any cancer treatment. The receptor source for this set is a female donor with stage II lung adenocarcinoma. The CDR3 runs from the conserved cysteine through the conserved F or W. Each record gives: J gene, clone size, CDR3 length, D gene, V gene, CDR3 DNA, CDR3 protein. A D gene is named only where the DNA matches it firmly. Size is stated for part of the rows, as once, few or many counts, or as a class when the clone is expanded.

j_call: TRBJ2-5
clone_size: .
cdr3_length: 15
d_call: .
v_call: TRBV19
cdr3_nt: TGTGCCAGTAGCCCCCAGGACCAACGTCGGGAGACCCAGTACTTC
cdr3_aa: CASSPQDQRRETQYF

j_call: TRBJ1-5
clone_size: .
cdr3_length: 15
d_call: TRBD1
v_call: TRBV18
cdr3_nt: TGTGCCAGCTCACCACGGACAGGGCGCAATCAGCCCCAGCATTTT
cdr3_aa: CASSPRTGRNQPQHF

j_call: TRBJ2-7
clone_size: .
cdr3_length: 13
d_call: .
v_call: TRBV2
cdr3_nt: TGTGCCAGCAGTACGGACAGATCACAAGAGCAGTACTTC
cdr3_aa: CASSTDRSQEQYF

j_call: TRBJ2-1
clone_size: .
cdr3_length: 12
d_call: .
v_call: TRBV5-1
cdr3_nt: TGCGCCAGCAGCCTTAACACAAGGGAGCAGTTCTTC
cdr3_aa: CASSLNTREQFF

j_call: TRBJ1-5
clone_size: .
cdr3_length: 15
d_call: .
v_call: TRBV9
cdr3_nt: TGTGCCAGCAGCGAATCATCAGGCTACAATCAGCCCCAGCATTTT
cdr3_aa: CASSESSGYNQPQHF

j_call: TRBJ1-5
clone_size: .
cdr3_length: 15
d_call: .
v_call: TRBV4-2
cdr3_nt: TGTGCCAGCAGCCAATTACAGGGAGGGAATCAGCCCCAGCATTTT
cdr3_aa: CASSQLQGGNQPQHF

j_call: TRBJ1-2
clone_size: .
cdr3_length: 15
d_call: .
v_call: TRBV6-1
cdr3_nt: TGTGCCAGCAGTGTCGGGACGGGCACAAGCTATGGCTACACCTTC
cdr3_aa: CASSVGTGTSYGYTF

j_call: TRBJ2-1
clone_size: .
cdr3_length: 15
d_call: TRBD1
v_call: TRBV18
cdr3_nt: TGTGCCAGCTCACCACGGGACAGAGAGAACAATGAGCAGTTCTTC
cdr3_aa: CASSPRDRENNEQFF

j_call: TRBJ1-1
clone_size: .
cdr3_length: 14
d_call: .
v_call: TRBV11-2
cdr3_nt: TGTGCCAGCAGCTTAGGGGGGGCCGGGGCTGAAGCTTTCTTT
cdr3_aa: CASSLGGAGAEAFF

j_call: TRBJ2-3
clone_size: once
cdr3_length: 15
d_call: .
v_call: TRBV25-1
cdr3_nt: TGTGCCAGCAGTGAATGGGGGACGGGCACAGATACGCAGTATTTT
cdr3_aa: CASSEWGTGTDTQYF

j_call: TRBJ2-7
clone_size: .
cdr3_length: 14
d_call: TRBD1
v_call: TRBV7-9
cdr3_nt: TGTGCCAGCACCGGTACAGGGGGTCTCTACGAGCAGTACTTC
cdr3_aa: CASTGTGGLYEQYF

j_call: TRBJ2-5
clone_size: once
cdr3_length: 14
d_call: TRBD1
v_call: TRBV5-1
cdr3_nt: TGCGCCAGCAGACGACAGGGGGACCAAGAGACCCAGTACTTC
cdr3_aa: CASRRQGDQETQYF

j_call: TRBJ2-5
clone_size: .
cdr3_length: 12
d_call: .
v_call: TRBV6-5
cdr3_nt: TGTGCCAGCAGTTACGGTCAAGAGACCCAGTACTTC
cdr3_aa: CASSYGQETQYF

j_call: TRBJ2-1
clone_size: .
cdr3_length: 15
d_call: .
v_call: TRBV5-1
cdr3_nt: TGCGCCAGCTCGCCTGACACGGCGCCCGGGAGTGAGCAGTTCTTC
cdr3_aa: CASSPDTAPGSEQFF

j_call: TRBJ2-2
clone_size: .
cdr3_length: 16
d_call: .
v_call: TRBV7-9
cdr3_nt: TGTGCCAGCAGCTACCCGGGACCGAGATCTACCGGGGAGCTGTTTTTT
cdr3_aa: CASSYPGPRSTGELFF

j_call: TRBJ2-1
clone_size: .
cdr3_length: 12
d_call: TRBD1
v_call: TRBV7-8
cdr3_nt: TGTGCCAGCAGCTTAGTGGACAGGAAGCAGTTCTTC
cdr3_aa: CASSLVDRKQFF

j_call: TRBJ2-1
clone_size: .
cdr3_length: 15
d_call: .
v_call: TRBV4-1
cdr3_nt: TGCGCCAGCAGCCAAGGTTCCGGACTGAGGCATGAGCAGTTCTTC
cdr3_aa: CASSQGSGLRHEQFF

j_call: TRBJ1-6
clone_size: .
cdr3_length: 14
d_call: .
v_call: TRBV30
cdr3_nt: TGTGCCTGGAGTGAGGGACGGCCTAATTCACCCCTCCACTTT
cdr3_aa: CAWSEGRPNSPLHF

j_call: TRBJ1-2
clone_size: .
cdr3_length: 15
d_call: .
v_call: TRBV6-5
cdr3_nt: TGTGCCAGCAGTTACGATCAGGGACACGGCTATGGCTACACCTTC
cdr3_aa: CASSYDQGHGYGYTF

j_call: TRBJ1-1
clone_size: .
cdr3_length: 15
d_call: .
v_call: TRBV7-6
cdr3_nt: TGTGCCAGCAGCTTAGAGGACAGACCGAACACTGAAGCTTTCTTT
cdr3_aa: CASSLEDRPNTEAFF

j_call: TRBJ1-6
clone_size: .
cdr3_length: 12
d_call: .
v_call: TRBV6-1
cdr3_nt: TGTGCCAGCAGTGAAGGGGCTTCACCCCTCCACTTT
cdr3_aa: CASSEGASPLHF

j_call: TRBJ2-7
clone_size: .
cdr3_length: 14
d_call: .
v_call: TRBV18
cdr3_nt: TGTGCCAGCTCACTAGCGGCAAATATCTACGAGCAGTACTTC
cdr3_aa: CASSLAANIYEQYF

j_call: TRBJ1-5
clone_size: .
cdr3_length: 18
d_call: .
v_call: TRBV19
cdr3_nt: TGTGCCAGTAGTATAGATCAAGTCTGGACAGCCCCAAATCAGCCCCAGCATTTT
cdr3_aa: CASSIDQVWTAPNQPQHF